The 25 T cell receptor beta chains below were found in one sample sequenced in a study of cytomegalovirus exposure and HLA in healthy donors. PCR employed 60 Vbeta and 13 Jbeta primers. The assay was immunoSEQ multiplex PCR, and TCRdb's table has in-frame clones only and misses some. The sample has tens of thousands of clones; roughly 80% are singletons. Sequencing was carried out using PBMCs. These receptors were collected from a male donor in good health and CMV-seropositive.

This clone was seen a single time. The gene calls are TRBV4-3 and TRBJ2-2; 11 bases line up with TRBD1. The J segment lost 5 bases and the V segment lost 4 bases, leaving 3 bases of the junction unmatched. The length of the CDR3 is 15 residues. The germline gives CDR1 LGHNA, CDR2 YSLEER. The CDR3 protein is CASSPRDRGTGELFF. The CDR3 DNA follows: TGCGCCAGCAGCCCCAGGGACAGGGGGACCGGGGAGCTGTTTTTT.

This clone has only one observation. J is TRBJ2-4 and V is TRBV9; a weak D match, TRBD1 (7 bases). This CDR3 is 17 amino acids long. Germline V CDR1 and CDR2: SGDLS, YYNGEE. Trimming left V 4 bases short and J 0 bases short, with 17 bases between. The CDR3 protein is CASSPQGGGQAKNIQYF. Written as DNA, the CDR3 is TGTGCCAGCAGCCCTCAGGGGGGCGGACAAGCCAAAAACATTCAGTACTTC.

The chain employs TRBV5-6 and TRBJ2-7, with 10 positions matching TRBD1. This CDR3 is built from 14 residues. Trimming took 4 bases from V and 2 from J; bases not matched to a gene: 3. Per germline, CDR1 SGHDT and CDR2 YYEEEE. The DNA of the CDR3 is TGTGCCAGCAGCCCTGGGACAGGGGCCTACGAGCAGTACTTC. It is translated as CASSPGTGAYEQYF.

This chain links TRBV7-2 with TRBJ2-1, with 9 bases identical to TRBD2. The V segment lost 2 bases and the J segment 6 bases; nucleotides outside the gene matches: 5. CDR1 is SGHTA and CDR2 is FQGNSA in the germline V gene. The CDR3 covers 15 residues. The CDR3 bases are TGTGCCAGCAGCTTAAGGGCTAGCGGGGTCAATGAGCAGTTCTTC. Amino acids: CASSLRASGVNEQFF.

This clone appeared a few times. This chain's CDR3 is CASSPSGNEKLFF. The CDR3 nucleotides read TGTGCCAGCTCACCATCGGGTAATGAAAAACTGTTTTTT. The chain uses TRBV18 and TRBJ1-4; D ambiguous. The CDR3 is 13 residues long. From germline, CDR1 is KGHSH and CDR2 LQKENI. V gave up 2 bases and J gave up 4 bases, with 5 bases separating them.

The chain is built from TRBV7-2 and TRBJ2-1; D may be TRBD2 (6 bases). V shed 4 bases and J shed 10 bases, with 17 bases lying between them. This CDR3 is 14 amino acids long. The V gene's germline CDR1 is SGHTA and CDR2 FQGNSA. CDR3 DNA sequence: TGTGCCAGCAGCTCGAGGGACTCTGGGAGGGAGCAGTTCTTC. This codes for CASSSRDSGREQFF.

The chain is built from TRBV11-2 and TRBJ1-1, with D maybe TRBD1 (5 bases). Germline lookup yields CDR1 SGHAT and CDR2 FQNNGV. V was clipped by 2 bases and J by 1 base, with 8 bases between them. The CDR3 consists of 14 residues. This CDR3 is CASSLFTGNTEAFF. For the CDR3, the DNA is TGTGCCAGCAGCTTATTTACAGGGAACACTGAAGCTTTCTTT.

The J gene is TRBJ1-6, the V gene TRBV5-4; D may be TRBD1 (5 bases). This CDR3 region has 14 residues. Deletions cut 3 bases from V and 9 bases from J, with 13 bases between. The germline V gene has CDR1 SGHNT and CDR2 YYREEE (reference sequence). The CDR3 sequence is CASSSWGGGSPLHF. The CDR3 DNA reads TGTGCCAGCAGCTCGTGGGGGGGTGGTTCACCCCTCCACTTT.

CDR3 nucleotides: TGTGCCAGCAGTCCAGACCCCGGGACAGCTAACTATGGCTACACCTTC. Protein: CASSPDPGTANYGYTF. This sequence joins TRBV27 and TRBJ1-2; 7 nucleotides line up with TRBD1. This CDR3 has 16 amino acids. CDR1 is MNHEY and CDR2 is SMNVEV in the germline V gene (reference sequence). After removal of 5 bases from V and 0 bases from J, the junction contained 9 bases not matched to a gene.

This clone came up once. The rearrangement joins TRBV4-2 to TRBJ1-4; D is perhaps TRBD1 (5 bases). The CDR3 runs 13 residues. From germline, CDR1 is LGHNA and CDR2 YNFKEQ. The V end was cut by 4 bases, the J end by 6 bases, with 9 bases between. This CDR3 reads CASSRGGDEKLFF. CDR3 nucleotides: TGTGCCAGCAGCCGTGGAGGGGATGAAAAACTGTTTTTT.

This clone was seen more than once but under ten times. The chain employs TRBV7-9 and TRBJ2-5; 9 bases are a match to TRBD2. This CDR3 has 15 amino acids. With 5 bases clipped from V and 4 bases from J, the junction kept 8 bases outside the gene matches. The germline V gene has CDR1 SEHNR and CDR2 FQNEAQ (reference sequence). The CDR3 loop reads CASSTRGGAGETQYF. The CDR3 DNA sequence: TGTGCCAGCAGCACTCGCGGGGGGGCCGGAGAGACCCAGTACTTC. Full variable domain (outside the CDR3, taken from reference TRBV7-9 and TRBJ2-5): DTGVSQNPRHKITKRGQNVTFRCDPISEHNRLYWYRQTLGQGPEFLTYFQNEAQLEKSRLLSDRFSAERPKGSFSTLEIQRTEQGDSAMYLCASSTRGGAGETQYFGPGTRLLVL.

This chain uses TRBV4-3 with TRBJ1-2; perhaps TRBD1 as D (5 bases). The V end was cut by 3 bases, the J end by 1 base, with 24 bases between. From germline, CDR1 is LGHNA and CDR2 YSLEER. The CDR3 covers 19 residues. The CDR3 spells CASSHDTTGAVAVNYGYTF. The CDR3, as DNA: TGCGCCAGCAGCCACGACACAACAGGCGCGGTAGCAGTTAACTATGGCTACACCTTC.

The chain has TRBV10-3 and TRBJ1-5; a weak D match, TRBD1 (6 bases). Per the germline V gene, CDR1 is ENHRY and CDR2 is SYGVKD. The CDR3 contains 15 residues. Trimming took 3 bases from V and 0 from J, leaving 9 bases between them. As DNA, the CDR3 is TGTGCCATCAGTGAAGGGGACACTAGCAATCAGCCCCAGCATTTT. Translating it yields CAISEGDTSNQPQHF.

This clone was counted a few times. This chain joins TRBV7-3 and TRBJ2-7, with D perhaps TRBD2 (6 bases). Between the trimmed V and J ends, which lost 5 bases and 3 bases, there was a span of 14 bases. This CDR3 contains 14 residues. Germline V lookup: CDR1 SGHTA, CDR2 FQGTGA. CDR3 sequence reads: CASSLGRGLYEQYF. As DNA, the CDR3 is TGTGCCAGCAGCCTAGGACGGGGACTCTACGAGCAGTACTTC. Full variable domain (remainder filled in from reference TRBV7-3 and TRBJ2-7): GAGVSQTPSNKVTEKGKYVELRCDPISGHTALYWYRQSLGQGPEFLIYFQGTGAADDSGLPNDRFFAVRPEGSVSTLKIQRTERGDSAVYLCASSLGRGLYEQYFGPGTRLTVT.

The chain uses TRBV28 and TRBJ1-2, with a tentative D call TRBD1 (6 bases). CDR3 size: 14 residues. CDR1 is MDHEN and CDR2 is SYDVKM in the germline V gene. Between the trimmed V and J ends, which lost 8 bases and 4 bases, there was a span of 17 bases. As DNA, the CDR3 is TGTGCCAGCCAGCAGTTTAGGGGGGGCTATGGCTACACCTTC. This codes for CASQQFRGGYGYTF.

V gene TRBV27 combines with J gene TRBJ2-7; TRBD1 might be the D (5 bases). V lost 6 bases and J 3 bases, leaving 12 bases between the germline ends. CDR3 size: 13 residues. Germline CDR1 MNHEY, CDR2 SMNVEV (reference sequence). The CDR3 sequence is CASSPRGSYEQYF. CDR3 bases: TGTGCCAGCAGCCCAAGGGGCAGCTACGAGCAGTACTTC.

Regarding this clone: The sample has other DNA sequences that encode this CDR3 too. This sequence joins TRBV9 and TRBJ1-6, with D hard to call. This CDR3 region has 16 residues. With 0 bases removed from V and 8 bases from J, the gap between germline ends came to 15 bases. Germline CDR1 and CDR2: SGDLS and YYNGEE. The chain's CDR3 is CASSVEAGRFDSPLHF. Here the CDR3 DNA reads TGTGCCAGCAGCGTAGAAGCAGGTCGATTTGATTCACCCCTCCACTTT.

The chain employs TRBV4-1 and TRBJ1-2, with TRBD1 matching over 7 bases. V trimming: 1 base; J trimming: 8 bases; junction bases outside the gene matches: 7. From germline, CDR1 is MGHRA and CDR2 YSYEKL. The CDR3 has 14 residues. Here the CDR3 DNA reads TGCGCCAGCAGCCAAGTTGCAGGGGGTATGGGCTACACCTTC. Translating it yields CASSQVAGGMGYTF.

This chain links TRBV5-6 with TRBJ2-3, with 8 bases fitting TRBD2. Germline values: CDR1 SGHDT, CDR2 YYEEEE. The CDR3 spans 12 residues. The V segment lost 6 bases and the J segment 9 bases; nucleotides outside the gene matches: 6. As DNA, the CDR3 is TGTGCCAGCAATTACGGGGGGGGAACGCAGTATTTT. Residues: CASNYGGGTQYF.

The CDR3 region has the DNA TGTGCCAGCAGCTTGGATTCTTCCCGGGAGCAGTACTTC. Translating it yields CASSLDSSREQYF. V usage is TRBV5-4 and J usage is TRBJ2-7; D is unclear. The CDR3 is 13 residues long. Looked up from germline, CDR1 is SGHNT and CDR2 is YYREEE (reference sequence). Trimming shortened V by 0 bases and J by 7 bases, and 11 bases separated the two germline ends.

V is TRBV7-9 and J is TRBJ2-7, with 7 positions matching TRBD1. The V segment lost 4 bases and the J segment 0 bases; nucleotides outside the gene matches: 3. This CDR3 is built from 14 residues. Germline V gene lookup returns CDR1 SEHNR and CDR2 FQNEAQ (reference sequence). The CDR3 DNA follows: TGTGCCAGCAGCTCGGGACAGAACTCCTACGAGCAGTACTTC. Encoded protein: CASSSGQNSYEQYF.

V and J are TRBV27 and TRBJ2-1, with TRBD2 matching over 8 bases. The CDR3 consists of 15 residues. Germline V lookup: CDR1 MNHEY, CDR2 SMNVEV (reference sequence). J gave up 2 bases and V 2 bases, and 2 bases lay outside the gene matches. The CDR3 loop is CASSLVAGTYNEQFF. CDR3 DNA: TGTGCCAGCAGTTTAGTAGCGGGGACCTACAATGAGCAGTTCTTC.

The chain carries TRBV7-8 and TRBJ2-7, with D tentatively TRBD1 (6 bases). Trimming pared 3 bases from V and 3 bases from J, leaving 18 bases between. CDR3 length: 16 amino acids. Per germline, CDR1 SGHVS and CDR2 FQNEAQ. CDR3 sequence: CASSFDPRGINYEQYF. The CDR3 nucleotides read TGTGCCAGCAGCTTTGACCCCAGGGGAATAAACTACGAGCAGTACTTC.

This clone appeared a few times. The gene calls are TRBV27 and TRBJ2-4; 7 nucleotides agree with TRBD2. The junction had 8 bases not matched to a gene; V was cut back by 5 bases and J by 4 bases. The CDR3 loop spans 15 amino acids. Germline V CDR1 and CDR2: MNHEY, SMNVEV (reference sequence). CDR3 loop: CASSLGGNTKNIQYF. Here the CDR3 DNA reads TGTGCCAGCAGTCTCGGGGGGAATACAAAAAACATTCAGTACTTC.

Turning to this clone: One end of the junction does not line up with germline, which may come from a read error. The chain links TRBV7-2 to TRBJ1-3, with 9 bases that match TRBD1. Germline V CDR1 and CDR2: SGHTA, FQGNSA. The CDR3 covers 15 residues. The CDR3 DNA is TGTGCCACCAGCGAGGGACAGGGAGCTGGAAACACCATATATTTT. Its translation: CATSEGQGAGNTIYF.